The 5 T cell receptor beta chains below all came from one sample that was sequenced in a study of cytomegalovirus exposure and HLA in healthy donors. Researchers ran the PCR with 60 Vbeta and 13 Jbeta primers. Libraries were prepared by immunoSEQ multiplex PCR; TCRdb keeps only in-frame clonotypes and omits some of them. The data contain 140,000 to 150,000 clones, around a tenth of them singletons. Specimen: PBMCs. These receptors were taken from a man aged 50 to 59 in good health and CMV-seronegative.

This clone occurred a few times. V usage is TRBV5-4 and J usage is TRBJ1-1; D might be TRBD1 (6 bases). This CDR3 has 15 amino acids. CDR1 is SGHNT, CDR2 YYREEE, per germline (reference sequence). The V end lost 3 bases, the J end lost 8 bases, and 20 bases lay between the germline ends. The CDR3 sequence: CASSSTTRTASEAFF. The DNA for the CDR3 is TGTGCCAGCAGCTCAACGACCCGGACAGCCTCCGAAGCTTTCTTT. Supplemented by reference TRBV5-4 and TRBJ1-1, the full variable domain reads ETGVTQSPTHLIKTRGQQVTLRCSSQSGHNTVSWYQQALGQGPQFIFQYYREEENGRGNFPPRFSGLQFPNYSSELNVNALELDDSALYLCASSSTTRTASEAFFGQGTRLTVV.

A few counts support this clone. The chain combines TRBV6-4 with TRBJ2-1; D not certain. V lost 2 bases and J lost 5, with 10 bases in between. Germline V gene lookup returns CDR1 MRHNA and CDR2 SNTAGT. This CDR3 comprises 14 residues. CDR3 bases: TGTGCCAGCAGTGACCCGACAAGAAACAATGAGCAGTTCTTC. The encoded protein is CASSDPTRNNEQFF.

CDR3 coding DNA: TGTGCCAGCAGAACCGGGACAGGGAGAGCTCAGCCCCAGCATTTT. Its translation is CASRTGTGRAQPQHF. V is TRBV6-1 and J is TRBJ1-5, with 9 bases identical to TRBD1. Unmatched junction bases numbered 9, after V lost 6 bases and J lost 6 bases. There are 15 residues in the CDR3. Germline V gene lookup returns CDR1 MNHNS and CDR2 SASEGT.

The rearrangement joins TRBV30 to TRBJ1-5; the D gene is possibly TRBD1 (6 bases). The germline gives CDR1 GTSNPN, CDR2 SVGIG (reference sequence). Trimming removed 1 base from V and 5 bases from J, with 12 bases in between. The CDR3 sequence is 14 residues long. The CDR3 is CAWSEGQHHQPQHF. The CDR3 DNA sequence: TGTGCCTGGAGTGAGGGACAACATCATCAGCCCCAGCATTTT.

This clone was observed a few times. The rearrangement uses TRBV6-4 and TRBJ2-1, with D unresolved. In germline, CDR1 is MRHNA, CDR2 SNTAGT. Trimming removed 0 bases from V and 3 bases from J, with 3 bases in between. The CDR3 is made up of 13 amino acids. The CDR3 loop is CASSDSSYNEQFF. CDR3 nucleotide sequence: TGTGCCAGCAGTGACTCTAGCTACAATGAGCAGTTCTTC.